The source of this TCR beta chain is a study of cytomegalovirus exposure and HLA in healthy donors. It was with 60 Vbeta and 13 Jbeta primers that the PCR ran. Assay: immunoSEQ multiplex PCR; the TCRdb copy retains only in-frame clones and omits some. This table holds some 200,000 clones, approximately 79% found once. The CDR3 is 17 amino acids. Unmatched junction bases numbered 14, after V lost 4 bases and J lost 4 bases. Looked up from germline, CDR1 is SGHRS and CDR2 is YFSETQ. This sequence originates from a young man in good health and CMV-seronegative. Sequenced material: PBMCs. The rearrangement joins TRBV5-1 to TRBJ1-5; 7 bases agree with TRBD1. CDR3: CASSRHRGTELNQPQHF. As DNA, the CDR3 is TGCGCCAGCAGCCGACACAGGGGCACAGAGCTGAATCAGCCCCAGCATTTT.